This T cell receptor (beta chain) originates from a study of shared clonotypes between healthy human individuals. Only in-frame clones appear in the TCRdb table, and some are missing; sequencing was by immunoSEQ multiplex PCR. The table lists more than 2,000,000 clones, around nine tenths of them singletons. The length of the CDR3 is 14 residues. Germline lookup yields CDR1 MGHRA and CDR2 YSYEKL. The J segment lost 7 bases and the V segment lost 3 bases, leaving 7 bases of the junction unmatched. The study separated CD4+ cells into CD45RA+ naive and CD45RA-negative memory subsets. What was sequenced was naive CD4+ T cells sorted from blood. Stated subset: CD45RA+ positively selected. The TCR originated in a man younger than 30 in good health. The rearrangement links TRBV4-1 to TRBJ2-7, with TRBD1 identical over 9 bases. In DNA form, the CDR3 reads TGCGCCAGCAGCCATCCGGGACAGGGATGGGAGCAGTACTTC. Its protein is CASSHPGQGWEQYF.